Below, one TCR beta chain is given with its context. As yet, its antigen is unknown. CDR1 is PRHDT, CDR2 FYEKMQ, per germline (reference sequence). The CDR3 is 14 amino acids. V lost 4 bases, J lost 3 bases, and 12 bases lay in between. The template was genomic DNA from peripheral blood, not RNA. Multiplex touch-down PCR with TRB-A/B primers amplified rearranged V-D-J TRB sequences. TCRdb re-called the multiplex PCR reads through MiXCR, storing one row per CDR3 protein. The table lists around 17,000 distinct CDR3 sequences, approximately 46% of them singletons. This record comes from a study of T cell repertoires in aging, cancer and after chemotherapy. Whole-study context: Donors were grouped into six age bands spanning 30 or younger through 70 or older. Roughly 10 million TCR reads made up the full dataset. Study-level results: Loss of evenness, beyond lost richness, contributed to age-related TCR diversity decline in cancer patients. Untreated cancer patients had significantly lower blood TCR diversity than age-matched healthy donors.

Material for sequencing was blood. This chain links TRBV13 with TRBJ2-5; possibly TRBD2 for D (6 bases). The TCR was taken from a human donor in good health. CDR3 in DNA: TGTGCCAGCAGCTCCGTGACTAGTGAAGAGACCCAGTACTTC. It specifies CASSSVTSEETQYF.